This is a list of T cell receptor beta chains from one sample in a study of T cells in tuberculosis. Clones were read by immunoSEQ multiplex PCR, and TCRdb kept only the in-frame ones, dropping some. The table includes 30,000 or so clones, around 95% detected once. The sequencing sample was made of PBMCs. The receptors derive from a donor under 30 with latent tuberculosis or without tuberculosis infection. Each CDR3 is given without its conserved first and last residue. Each record gives: CDR3 length, V gene, CDR3 protein.

11 | TRBV10-2 | ATGGGQVYGYT
13 | TRBV19 | ASSIKAGESYEQY
11 | TRBV29-1 | SVFRMGGTEAF
13 | TRBV13 | ASSLGDFLYNEQF
11 | TRBV11-2 | ASSWTGQRPQH
12 | TRBV6-1 | ASPPGYPSNEQF
15 | TRBV12-5 | ASGPGTGPLICYGYT
17 | TRBV2 | ASSRLIGSGRAEDNEQF
12 | TRBV4-2 | ASSQVRDNSPLH
13 | TRBV2 | ASREGVAGVSEQF
12 | TRBV27 | ASSPGQGDNEQF
15 | TRBV4-3 | ASSQASGTGGYNEQF
13 | TRBV7-9 | ASSLTSSQTDTQY
13 | TRBV10-1 | ASSEGERRGETQY
13 | TRBV11-2 | ASSFGTGAYNEQF
15 | TRBV7-3 | ASSLTPTSGDDNEQF
12 | TRBV6-5 | ASSPLAGAYEQY
12 | TRBV2 | ASSGTGGFYEQY
10 | TRBV6-1 | ASSEWGVEAF
13 | TRBV5-8 | ASIEQGSWDQPQH
14 | TRBV5-1 | ASSSGGAGGSYGYT
13 | TRBV18 | ASSPQTGTHSPLH
9 | TRBV5-4 | ASSSSYEQY
13 | TRBV9 | ASSGTGHSNQPQH
14 | TRBV10-2 | ASSETVSGADNEQF
11 | TRBV29-1 | SVRTGLNYGYT
14 | TRBV6-1 | ASSAGTGISYNEQF
13 | TRBV7-9 | ASSLEGQGYLEQY
12 | TRBV4-3 | ASSQAQALYGYT
13 | TRBV5-1 | ASSFSGGPYNEQF
15 | TRBV28 | ASSTLRRGKSNQPQH
12 | TRBV9 | ASSVVGSANEQF
12 | TRBV7-7 | ASSLTPSNNEQF
13 | TRBV9 | ASSVQSANTGELF
17 | TRBV5-1 | ASSFFSRIGTSGHNEQF
16 | TRBV2 | ASSVGFLGGSGANVLT
11 | TRBV7-9 | ASSLTANQPQH
14 | TRBV5-8 | ASSFRDSFMNTEAF
14 | TRBV7-6 | ASSLRTSGYQETQY
12 | TRBV25-1 | ASVNGATNEKLF
12 | TRBV7-6 | ASSGSGKRDTQY
13 | TRBV4-1 | ASSPRTDFNTEAF
15 | TRBV7-7 | ASSSSSGRASTGELF